A single sample gave rise to the 17 T cell receptor beta chains below, sequenced in a study of shared clonotypes between healthy human individuals. Sequenced by immunoSEQ multiplex PCR; TCRdb stores in-frame clones only, minus some. The table includes about 1.1 million clones, 78% detected once. Sequenced sample: memory CD4+ T cells from PBMCs. The subset: CD45RA-negative fraction. The receptors stem from a man aged 18 to 29 in good health. Some clones in this sample may be carry-over from other donors' samples.

The V call is TRBV10-3, the J call TRBJ1-1, with D perhaps TRBD1 (6 bases). The CDR3 spans 14 residues. Deletions cut 10 bases from V and 8 bases from J, with 23 bases between. Germline V lookup: CDR1 ENHRY, CDR2 SYGVKD. The CDR3 region is CATLTQPTGTEAFF. CDR3 sequence (DNA): TGTGCCACTCTAACCCAACCAACAGGGACGGAAGCTTTCTTT.

This chain links TRBV11-2 with TRBJ1-5, with 8 bases aligning to TRBD1. Germline values: CDR1 SGHAT, CDR2 FQNNGV. The CDR3 is 15 amino acids. Germline trimming cut 6 bases from V and 7 bases from J; bases unmatched to any gene: 11. The DNA for the CDR3 is TGTGCCAGCAGTCAACAGGGGGTTCCCCCACAGCCCCAGCATTTT. Encoded protein: CASSQQGVPPQPQHF.

The V call is TRBV6-5, the J call TRBJ1-2, with D possibly matching TRBD1 (5 bases). The CDR3 runs 15 residues. Germline loops: CDR1 MNHEY, CDR2 SVGAGI. Between the trimmed V and J ends, which lost 3 bases and 5 bases, there was a span of 16 bases. For the CDR3, the DNA is TGTGCCAGCAGTTATGACAGTTCTATAGGGTATGGCTACACCTTC. Protein product: CASSYDSSIGYGYTF.

The V call is TRBV27, the J call TRBJ2-7; TRBD1 matches at 7 bases. Germline CDR1 is MNHEY and CDR2 is SMNVEV (reference sequence). J was trimmed by 1 base and V by 6 bases; bases with no gene match: 12. The CDR3 totals 16 residues. The DNA for the CDR3 is TGTGCCAGCAGCCGACAGGGCCAGATTAGGTCCTACGAGCAGTACTTC. Translated: CASSRQGQIRSYEQYF.

The V gene is TRBV18, the J gene TRBJ2-3, with D hard to call. The CDR3 runs to 15 residues. From germline, CDR1 is KGHSH and CDR2 LQKENI. V was trimmed by 2 bases and J by 2 bases, leaving 11 bases between them. This chain's CDR3 is CASSPVLFDTDTQYF. For the CDR3, the DNA is TGTGCCAGCTCACCAGTACTATTCGACACAGATACGCAGTATTTT.

V and J are TRBV19 and TRBJ1-1; 8 bases are shared with TRBD1. The CDR3 is 16 amino acids. Trimming took 5 bases from V and 1 from J; bases not matched to a gene: 9. Germline CDR1 LNHDA, CDR2 SQIVND (reference sequence). The CDR3 here is CASSLRTGLKNTEAFF. CDR3 bases: TGTGCCAGTAGTCTCCGGACAGGGCTGAAGAACACTGAAGCTTTCTTT.

The chain couples TRBV6-4 to TRBJ2-7; 8 bases are a match to TRBD2. Trimming removed 4 bases from V and 1 base from J; junction bases left unmatched: 6. Looked up from germline, CDR1 is MRHNA and CDR2 is SNTAGT. There are 15 residues in the CDR3. Here the CDR3 DNA reads TGTGCCAGCAGTGTGCTAGCGGGCCAGTCCTACGAGCAGTACTTC. Translated: CASSVLAGQSYEQYF.

This chain joins TRBV7-9 and TRBJ2-4, with D hard to call. This CDR3 comprises 14 residues. Germline assignment: CDR1 SEHNR and CDR2 FQNEAQ (reference sequence). V gave up 1 base and J gave up 6 bases, with 10 bases separating them. The CDR3 DNA reads as TGTGCCAGCAGCTTAGAATGGGGTAGAAACATTCAGTACTTC. Its translation is CASSLEWGRNIQYF.

The genes are TRBV10-3 and TRBJ2-2; TRBD1 agrees at 11 bases. This CDR3 has 16 amino acids. V shed 6 bases, J shed 8 bases, and the junction held 11 bases outside the gene matches. Germline CDR1 and CDR2: ENHRY and SYGVKD. This CDR3 reads CAISQTGTGGRGELFF. For the CDR3, the DNA is TGTGCCATCAGCCAAACTGGGACAGGGGGGAGAGGGGAGCTGTTTTTT.

The chain couples TRBV21-1 to TRBJ1-5; the D call in the table, TRBD1, was not verified against the DNA. TRBV21-1 is a recognized pseudogene. The CDR3 runs to 16 residues. The CDR3 loop reads CASSHEQAHSNQPQHF. The DNA for the CDR3 is TGTGCCAGCAGCCATGAGCAGGCCCATAGCAATCAGCCCCAGCATTTT.

The rearrangement links TRBV5-8 to TRBJ2-7; maybe TRBD1 (5 bases). The germline V gene encodes CDR1 SGHTS and CDR2 YDEGEE. Trimming took 4 bases from V and 1 from J, leaving 9 bases between them. The CDR3 covers 13 residues. The CDR3 region has the DNA TGTGCCAGCAGCCGACAGTCTTCCTACGAGCAGTACTTC. Residues: CASSRQSSYEQYF.

The genes are TRBV2 and TRBJ2-3, with a tentative D call TRBD2 (5 bases). The CDR3 sequence is 15 residues long. The germline V gene encodes CDR1 SNHLY and CDR2 FYNNEI. Trimming left V 3 bases short and J 2 bases short, with 12 bases between. The CDR3 nucleotides are TGTGCCAGCAGTGATCTTCTAGCCTTCACAGATACGCAGTATTTT. It specifies CASSDLLAFTDTQYF.

This clone was picked up a small number of times. The J gene is TRBJ2-1, the V gene TRBV2, with TRBD2 identical over 8 bases. The V gene's germline CDR1 is SNHLY and CDR2 FYNNEI. V lost 4 bases to trimming and J lost 4 bases; unmatched junction nucleotides: 6. This CDR3 spans 15 amino acids. The CDR3 DNA sequence: TGTGCCAGCAGTGGGGTAGCGGGAATGTACAATGAGCAGTTCTTC. Translated: CASSGVAGMYNEQFF.

The rearrangement links TRBV28 to TRBJ1-5; 11 bases line up with TRBD1. CDR3 length equals 14 residues. The V gene end was trimmed by 5 bases and the J gene end by 5 bases; junction bases not matched to a gene: 2. Germline CDR1 and CDR2: MDHEN and SYDVKM. CDR3 coding DNA: TGTGCCAGCAGTGGGACAGGGGGATATCAGCCCCAGCATTTT. Translating gives CASSGTGGYQPQHF.

CDR3 in amino acids: CASSLTVSTEAFF. Written as DNA, the CDR3 is TGTGCCAGCAGCTTAACAGTTTCAACTGAAGCTTTCTTT. The rearrangement links TRBV7-3 to TRBJ1-1, with D uncertain. CDR1 and CDR2 (germline): SGHTA, FQGTGA. V was clipped by 0 bases and J by 5 bases, with 7 bases between them. CDR3 length: 13 amino acids.

Here the CDR3 reads CASSRLSGSLDTQYF. CDR3 coding DNA: TGCGCCAGCAGCCGCCTTAGCGGGAGTTTGGATACGCAGTATTTT. The V gene is TRBV5-1, the J gene TRBJ2-3; 9 bases are a match to TRBD2. CDR1 SGHRS and CDR2 YFSETQ come from the germline V gene. After removal of 4 bases from V and 6 bases from J, the junction contained 9 bases not matched to a gene. CDR3 size: 15 residues.

The chain has TRBV14 and TRBJ2-1; 8 nucleotides match TRBD2. V lost 2 bases, J lost 2 bases, and 5 bases stayed unmatched. Germline CDR1 reads SGHDN; CDR2 reads FVKESK. This CDR3 spans 16 amino acids. CDR3 sequence (DNA): TGTGCCAGCAGCCAATTGACGGGAGGGGCCTACAATGAGCAGTTCTTC. Translation: CASSQLTGGAYNEQFF.